This T cell receptor (beta chain) is drawn from a study of radiotherapy plus CTLA-4 blockade in lung cancer. Clones were read by immunoSEQ multiplex PCR, and TCRdb kept only the in-frame ones, dropping some. The data hold about 88,000 clones, with 60% to 80% observed a single time. This clone was seen only a few times. Germline values: CDR1 SGHDT, CDR2 YYEEEE. Trimming removed 2 bases from V and 0 bases from J; junction bases left unmatched: 6. The CDR3 contains 16 residues. The sample consisted of peripheral blood, taken from a patient treated with radiotherapy plus ipilimumab. The clonotype was recovered from a human donor with non-small cell lung cancer that progressed on radiotherapy plus ipilimumab. V is TRBV5-6 and J is TRBJ1-1, with 8 bases fitting TRBD1. CDR3 nucleotides: TGTGCCAGCAGCTTAGGAAACAGGGGGTTGAACACTGAAGCTTTCTTT. Its protein is CASSLGNRGLNTEAFF.